This is a list of T cell receptor beta chains from one sample in a study of OX40 agonist ivuxolimab in advanced cancers. Only in-frame clones appear in the TCRdb table, and some are missing; sequencing was by immunoSEQ multiplex PCR. The sample contains tens of thousands of clones, 65% to 90% of which appear only once. Sequencing used CD4+ or CD8+ T cells sorted from blood, obtained in a trial of the OX40 agonist ivuxolimab. The receptors derive from an adult with an advanced solid tumor such as melanoma, head and neck, liver or kidney cancer. Both conserved end residues are part of each CDR3. The D gene is left open where the match is weak. Clone sizes are given selectively: once, few, many, or a class where the clone is expanded.

j_call,d_call,v_call,clone_size,cdr3_nt,cdr3_aa
TRBJ2-2,TRBD2,TRBV7-8,NA,TGTGCCAGCAGCTCCCGGCGAGCGGGAGACACCGGGGAGCTGTTTTTT,CASSSRRAGDTGELFF
TRBJ2-1,NA,TRBV28,few,TGTGCCAGCAGTCAACCACTGGGGAAAGCCTACAATGAGCAGTTCTTC,CASSQPLGKAYNEQFF
TRBJ1-5,NA,TRBV30,once,TGTGCCTGGGGAGACAGTAATCAGCCCCAGCATTTT,CAWGDSNQPQHF
TRBJ2-7,NA,TRBV4-1,few,TGCGCCAGCAGCCAGGGAAGTGAGCAGTACTTC,CASSQGSEQYF
TRBJ2-7,NA,TRBV6-1,NA,TGTGCCAGCAGAAAGCAGGGCGCAAAGGTCTACGAGCAGTACTTC,CASRKQGAKVYEQYF
TRBJ1-3,TRBD1,TRBV6-1,NA,TGTGCCAGCAGTGGCGGACAGGGAACGGGAAACACCATATATTTT,CASSGGQGTGNTIYF
TRBJ2-7,TRBD1,TRBV29-1,once,TGTAGCGTTGTATACGGGACAGGGAACTACGAGCAGTACTTC,CSVVYGTGNYEQYF
TRBJ1-1,NA,TRBV18,NA,TGTGCCAGCTCAAGTAAGATAGGGGGGACTGAAGCTTTCTTT,CASSSKIGGTEAFF
TRBJ2-7,TRBD1,TRBV7-9,NA,TGTGCCAGCAGCCTGGACAGGGGGATAGACGAGCAGTACTTC,CASSLDRGIDEQYF
TRBJ1-5,NA,TRBV27,NA,TGTGCCAGCAGACCAGGGATAATCAGCAATCAGCCCCAGCATTTT,CASRPGIISNQPQHF
TRBJ1-4,NA,TRBV5-5,NA,TGTGCCAGCAGCTTGGGCGTGGGTCAGGGAAACGAAAAACTGTTTTTT,CASSLGVGQGNEKLFF
TRBJ2-7,NA,TRBV11-2,few,TGTGCCAGCAGCATTAACTACGAGCAGTACTTC,CASSINYEQYF
TRBJ1-1,TRBD1,TRBV7-3,NA,TGTGCCAGCAGCTCTCCAGGGACAGGGTATGAAGCTTTCTTT,CASSSPGTGYEAFF
TRBJ2-2,NA,TRBV29-1,NA,TGCAGCGTTGCGGGGGCTCGAAACACCGGGGAGCTGTTTTTT,CSVAGARNTGELFF